This TCR beta chain derives from a study of T-cell memory formation after mild COVID-19. Study-wide context: Largely, the TCR clusters proved donor specific.

Findings of the study overall: The finding that pre-infection memory included some responding clones suggested that cross-reactive memory joined.

This CDR3 comprises 15 residues. Trimming removed 2 bases from V and 9 bases from J; junction bases left unmatched: 7. CDR1 and CDR2 from the germline V gene are MNHEY and SVGAGI. With constant-segment primers, 5'RACE yielded cDNA libraries of TCR alpha and TCR beta that carried sample barcodes and UMIs. TCRdb used MiXCR to reprocess the 5' RACE reads, holding one entry per CDR3 protein. The sample has 300,000 or so distinct CDR3 sequences, under 20% seen once. A word on this clonotype: As yet, its antigen is unknown.

Sequenced sample: PBMCs or a T cell subset sorted from them (not recorded which). The TCR comes from a man younger than 35 who had mild COVID-19 (a few samples of this study predate the infection). Cell type and time point are not known. This sequence joins TRBV6-5 and TRBJ1-6; 7 nucleotides align to TRBD1. CDR3 coding DNA: TGTGCCAGCAGTTACAGGGCAGGGGGTCTTTCACCCCTCCACTTT. Translation: CASSYRAGGLSPLHF.